What follows are 13 T cell receptor beta chains derived from one specimen sequenced in a study of blood T cell repertoires in COVID-19 (dated by TCRdb to the early 2020s). Libraries were built with the immunoSEQ multiplex PCR assay. TCRdb obtained this table from immuneACCESS and retained in-frame rearrangements with V and J assigned. These tables miss some clones; where compared with another copy, unresolved V genes account for less than half of the shortfall, and the remainder is unexplained. This sample lists 250,000 or so clones; around 90% were detected once. The top ten clonotypes cover over 3% of the sample. The sample consisted of PBMCs or T cells enriched from blood (not recorded which). Every receptor here comes from a woman between 40 and 50 years old who had been exposed to COVID-19.

The V call is TRBV28, the J call TRBJ2-7, with TRBD2 matching over 7 bases. The germline CDR1 and CDR2 sequences are MDHEN and SYDVKM. Losses at the gene ends were 5 bases for V and 10 bases for J; bases not matched to a gene: 5. The CDR3 has 11 amino acids. The CDR3 DNA sequence: TGTGCCAGCAGTCGGATGACTAGCCAGTACTTC. This gives the protein CASSRMTSQYF.

This chain links TRBV21-1 with TRBJ1-6; TRBD1 is the table's D call and was not checked against the DNA. TRBV21-1 is termed a pseudogene. CDR3 size: 13 residues. CDR3 protein: CASRYTGGFHLHF. The CDR3 DNA reads TGTGCCAGCCGTTACACAGGGGGTTTTCACCTCCACTTT.

V is TRBV6-5 and J is TRBJ1-1; D perhaps matches TRBD1 (5 bases). Trimming pared 2 bases from V and 1 base from J, leaving 14 bases between. This CDR3 contains 16 residues. CDR1 is MNHEY and CDR2 is SVGAGI in the germline V gene. The CDR3 region is CASSYAVAGRNTEAFF. The DNA for the CDR3 is TGTGCCAGCAGTTACGCCGTGGCAGGGCGGAACACTGAAGCTTTCTTT.

The V and J genes are TRBV11-2 and TRBJ2-3; 14 bases align to TRBD2. The CDR3 is 19 amino acids. The germline V gene has CDR1 SGHAT and CDR2 FQNNGV. The junction had 10 bases not matched to a gene; V was cut back by 3 bases and J by 2 bases. The CDR3 bases are TGTGCCAGCAGCTTTAGACTAGCGGGGGGGGGTTTAGTCACAGATACGCAGTATTTT. This sequence encodes CASSFRLAGGGLVTDTQYF.

The V gene is TRBV11-3, the J gene TRBJ1-2; weak D call: TRBD1 (5 bases). The CDR3 length is 14 residues. V was shortened by 1 base and J by 4 bases, with 10 bases between the two germline ends. The germline V gene has CDR1 SGHNT and CDR2 YENEEA. This chain's CDR3 is CASSLGAGSYGYTF. CDR3 DNA: TGTGCCAGCAGCTTAGGGGCAGGGTCCTATGGCTACACCTTC.

V usage is TRBV10-3 and J usage is TRBJ1-5, with 8 bases lining up with TRBD1. CDR1 is ENHRY and CDR2 is SYGVKD in the germline V gene. The V segment lost 1 base and the J segment 0 bases; nucleotides outside the gene matches: 5. This CDR3 is 17 amino acids long. CDR3 in amino acids: CAISEFGQGHSNQPQHF. Written as DNA, the CDR3 is TGTGCCATCAGTGAGTTTGGACAGGGACATAGCAATCAGCCCCAGCATTTT.

The chain is built from TRBV18 and TRBJ1-2; no reliable D call. The V end lost 6 bases, the J end lost 5 bases, and 10 bases lay between the germline ends. The CDR3 has 12 residues. The V gene's germline CDR1 is KGHSH and CDR2 LQKENI. This CDR3 reads CASSVRLYGYTF. The CDR3, as DNA: TGTGCCAGCTCCGTACGGTTGTATGGCTACACCTTC.

V and J are TRBV2 and TRBJ1-5; no definite D call. Germline CDR1 reads SNHLY; CDR2 reads FYNNEI. V dropped 8 bases and J dropped 4 bases, with 12 bases sitting between them. The CDR3 totals 13 residues. The CDR3 nucleotides are TGTGCCAGCGTAAGGGAGGTAAATCAGCCCCAGCATTTT. It codes for CASVREVNQPQHF.

V gene TRBV7-9 combines with J gene TRBJ2-1; D gene uncertain. V shed 1 base and J shed 7 bases, with 11 bases lying between them. CDR1 and CDR2 from the germline V gene are SEHNR and FQNEAQ (reference sequence). This CDR3 region has 14 residues. CDR3 DNA sequence: TGTGCCAGCAGCTTAGTCTCGACTGGTAATGAGCAGTTCTTC. Protein sequence: CASSLVSTGNEQFF.

The V gene is TRBV30, the J gene TRBJ2-2; 7 nucleotides line up with TRBD1. Germline V gives CDR1 GTSNPN, CDR2 SVGIG (reference sequence). This CDR3 is 17 amino acids long. The ends lost 4 bases at V and 3 bases at J; junction bases unmatched: 14. The CDR3 region has the DNA TGTGCCTGGAATGCCGGTCTGACAGGGTCAGACACCGGGGAGCTGTTTTTT. Amino acid sequence: CAWNAGLTGSDTGELFF.

Comments on this clone: A much larger clonotype is one base distant, so this may be a read error. The chain recombines TRBV9 with TRBJ2-1, with 10 bases fitting TRBD2. Germline CDR1 and CDR2: SGDLS and YYNGEE. The ends lost 4 bases at V and 3 bases at J; junction bases unmatched: 4. The CDR3 is 15 residues long. The CDR3 nucleotides read TGTGCCAGCAGCCAAGGACTAGCGGACTACAATGAGCAGTTCTTC. It codes for CASSQGLADYNEQFF. Looking up the rest from reference TRBV9 and TRBJ2-1 gives the full variable domain: DSGVTQTPKHLITATGQRVTLRCSPRSGDLSVYWYQQSLDQGLQFLIQYYNGEERAKGNILERFSAQQFPDLHSELNLSSLELGDSALYFCASSQGLADYNEQFFGPGTRLTVL.

This clone was seen just once. The chain is built from TRBV19 and TRBJ2-2, with 7 bases matching TRBD1. The germline V gene encodes CDR1 LNHDA and CDR2 SQIVND (reference sequence). V was pared by 3 bases and J by 0 bases, with 4 bases of the junction left unmatched. There are 16 residues in the CDR3. The CDR3 DNA is TGTGCCAGTAGTATTCTGGGGACAGCGAACACCGGGGAGCTGTTTTTT. Translated: CASSILGTANTGELFF.

The chain is built from TRBV7-9 and TRBJ1-4, with D unclear. The length of the CDR3 is 14 residues. Trimming stripped 3 bases from V and 8 bases from J, with 13 bases between. Germline-derived CDR1 and CDR2 are SEHNR and FQNEAQ (reference sequence). The CDR3 bases are TGTGCCAGCAGCTTTTTACAAGGCGGGGAAAAACTGTTTTTT. This encodes CASSFLQGGEKLFF.